The 20 T cell receptor beta chains below were found in one sample sequenced in a study of T cells in tuberculosis. Assay: immunoSEQ multiplex PCR; the TCRdb copy retains only in-frame clones and omits some. The sample consists of under 45,000 clones, 95% of them appearing once. Input material: PBMCs. The receptors come from a donor aged 10-35 years with latent tuberculosis or without tuberculosis infection.

This clone was detected once. The genes are TRBV2 and TRBJ1-1; TRBD1 matches at 7 bases. Unmatched junction bases numbered 3, after V lost 7 bases and J lost 1 base. This CDR3 has 13 amino acids. Looked up from germline, CDR1 is SNHLY and CDR2 is FYNNEI. CDR3 coding DNA: TGTGCCAGCATTGGGACAGCGAACACTGAAGCTTTCTTT. This translates into CASIGTANTEAFF. The full variable domain, completed using reference TRBV2 and TRBJ1-1, is EPEVTQTPSHQVTQMGQEVILRCVPISNHLYFYWYRQILGQKVEFLVSFYNNEISEKSEIFDDQFSVERPDGSNFTLKIRSTKLEDSAMYFCASIGTANTEAFFGQGTRLTVV.

V is TRBV5-4 and J is TRBJ2-3, with D unclear. The CDR3 has 13 residues. Per the germline V gene, CDR1 is SGHNT and CDR2 is YYREEE (reference sequence). With 4 bases removed from V and 1 base from J, the gap between germline ends came to 7 bases. CDR3 loop: CASSPFGTDTQYF. The CDR3 DNA is TGTGCCAGCAGCCCCTTCGGCACAGATACGCAGTATTTT.

The chain joins TRBV6-5 to TRBJ1-1; D remains ambiguous. CDR3 length: 11 residues. CDR1 and CDR2 from the germline V gene are MNHEY and SVGAGI. Between the trimmed V and J ends, which lost 6 bases and 5 bases, there was a span of 7 bases. The CDR3 loop is CASSQVTEAFF. CDR3 DNA sequence: TGTGCCAGCAGCCAGGTAACTGAAGCTTTCTTT.

This chain joins TRBV19 and TRBJ1-2; the D gene is possibly TRBD1 (6 bases). The CDR3 sequence is 13 residues long. The germline gives CDR1 LNHDA, CDR2 SQIVND (reference sequence). The ends were cut back, 2 bases at V and 8 bases at J, with 12 bases in the middle. Here the CDR3 DNA reads TGTGCCAGTAGTATATGGGGGCCGAACGGCTACACCTTC. This gives the protein CASSIWGPNGYTF.

This chain joins TRBV5-1 and TRBJ2-7; D unresolved. V dropped 4 bases and J dropped 3 bases, with 5 bases sitting between them. CDR1 SGHRS and CDR2 YFSETQ come from the germline V gene. This CDR3 is 11 amino acids long. CDR3 bases: TGCGCCAGCAGCCAAAACTACGAGCAGTACTTC. Translating it yields CASSQNYEQYF. Full variable domain (remainder filled in from reference TRBV5-1 and TRBJ2-7): KAGVTQTPRYLIKTRGQQVTLSCSPISGHRSVSWYQQTPGQGLQFLFEYFSETQRNKGNFPGRFSGRQFSNSRSEMNVSTLELGDSALYLCASSQNYEQYFGPGTRLTVT.

This rearrangement joins TRBV5-1 to TRBJ2-5; possible D gene TRBD2, 7 bases. V lost 0 bases and J lost 3, with 9 bases in between. Germline V gene lookup returns CDR1 SGHRS and CDR2 YFSETQ. The CDR3 spans 14 residues. The CDR3 loop reads CASSLGGGEETQYF. CDR3 DNA: TGCGCCAGCAGCTTGGGAGGGGGGGAAGAGACCCAGTACTTC.

The chain carries TRBV30 and TRBJ2-1; 7 bases align to TRBD2. The CDR3 covers 15 residues. V shed 2 bases and J 9 bases; nucleotides not matched to a gene: 13. The germline V gene encodes CDR1 GTSNPN and CDR2 SVGIG (reference sequence). The CDR3 coding sequence is TGTGCCTGGAGTAGGGAGCGGGGCATTTTTAGTGAGCAGTTCTTC. As protein: CAWSRERGIFSEQFF. The whole variable domain, remainder taken from reference TRBV30 and TRBJ2-1, is SQTIHQWPATLVQPVGSPLSLECTVEGTSNPNLYWYRQAAGRGLQLLFYSVGIGQISSEVPQNLSASRPQDRQFILSSKKLLLSDSGFYLCAWSRERGIFSEQFFGPGTRLTVL.

V gene TRBV29-1 combines with J gene TRBJ2-3; 10 bases fit TRBD1. CDR3 length equals 14 residues. The V gene end was trimmed by 6 bases and the J gene end by 4 bases; junction bases not matched to a gene: 7. The germline CDR1 and CDR2 sequences are SQVTM and ANQGSEA. The CDR3 sequence: CSVKTGGEADTQYF. The CDR3 nucleotides are TGCAGCGTAAAGACAGGGGGCGAAGCAGATACGCAGTATTTT.

This chain connects TRBV27 to TRBJ1-2, with D possibly matching TRBD1 (6 bases). This CDR3 is 14 amino acids long. V was pared by 6 bases and J by 6 bases, with 17 bases between. The germline CDR1 and CDR2 sequences are MNHEY and SMNVEV (reference sequence). CDR3 coding DNA: TGTGCCAGCAGCTTACGGCAGGGGCAGAATGGCTACACCTTC. It yields the protein CASSLRQGQNGYTF.

V is TRBV19 and J is TRBJ2-5; D remains unclear. From germline, CDR1 is LNHDA and CDR2 SQIVND (reference sequence). This CDR3 comprises 14 residues. Trimming shortened V by 4 bases and J by 1 base, and 10 bases separated the two germline ends. The chain's CDR3 is CASSNYWAQETQYF. CDR3 in DNA: TGTGCCAGTAGTAATTATTGGGCCCAAGAGACCCAGTACTTC.

This rearrangement joins TRBV7-7 to TRBJ1-1; D remains ambiguous. The CDR3 spans 13 residues. Trimming took off 3 bases at V and 5 bases at J, with 10 bases between the two ends. The germline V gene encodes CDR1 SSHAT and CDR2 FNYEAQ (reference sequence). As DNA, the CDR3 is TGTGCCAGCAGCTTGTCTTCGGGGACTGAAGCTTTCTTT. Its protein product is CASSLSSGTEAFF.

The chain couples TRBV6-5 to TRBJ1-2; D is ambiguous. The CDR3 is 14 residues long. Germline CDR1 is MNHEY and CDR2 is SVGAGI. Trimming left V 3 bases short and J 7 bases short, with 15 bases between. The CDR3 is CASSYGSSGAGYTF. For the CDR3, the DNA is TGTGCCAGCAGTTATGGGTCGTCTGGAGCTGGCTACACCTTC.

This sequence joins TRBV6-1 and TRBJ2-3; 12 nucleotides match TRBD2. Germline loops: CDR1 MNHNS, CDR2 SASEGT. Trimming at V came to 0 bases and at J to 4 bases, leaving 11 bases not matched to a gene. The CDR3 contains 19 residues. Here the CDR3 reads CASSEALLAGGPFADTQYF. The CDR3 DNA reads TGTGCCAGCAGTGAAGCGCTGCTAGCGGGGGGGCCATTTGCAGATACGCAGTATTTT.

The chain is built from TRBV30 and TRBJ2-1; 11 bases align to TRBD2. Germline lookup yields CDR1 GTSNPN and CDR2 SVGIG (reference sequence). CDR3 length equals 15 residues. The V and J ends lost 1 base and 6 bases, in that order; junction bases with no gene match: 5. In DNA, the CDR3 is TGTGCCTGGAGTGGACTAGCGGGGAGAACCAATGAGCAGTTCTTC. Its translation is CAWSGLAGRTNEQFF.

This clone was seen once. The rearrangement joins TRBV10-3 to TRBJ1-1; weak D call: TRBD1 (5 bases). This CDR3 is 14 amino acids long. Germline CDR1 is ENHRY and CDR2 is SYGVKD. The V and J ends lost 3 bases and 1 base respectively, with 9 bases between them. The CDR3 DNA reads TGTGCCATCAGTGACTTGGGGGGGAACACTGAAGCTTTCTTT. Its translation: CAISDLGGNTEAFF.

This sequence joins TRBV7-3 and TRBJ2-7, with D possibly being TRBD2 (7 bases). Trimming took 5 bases from V and 1 from J, leaving 18 bases between them. The CDR3 extends over 16 amino acids. Germline CDR1 SGHTA, CDR2 FQGTGA. The CDR3 DNA reads as TGTGCCAGCAGCCCCGCGGGGGCCACTTCGTCCTACGAGCAGTACTTC. This sequence encodes CASSPAGATSSYEQYF.

The V and J genes are TRBV11-2 and TRBJ2-7; 7 bases match TRBD2. CDR1 is SGHAT and CDR2 is FQNNGV in the germline V gene. V was pared by 3 bases and J by 2 bases, with 4 bases of the junction left unmatched. The CDR3 extends over 14 amino acids. The chain's CDR3 is CASSLGGDTYEQYF. The CDR3 DNA sequence: TGTGCCAGCAGCTTGGGGGGGGATACCTACGAGCAGTACTTC.

The gene calls are TRBV6-1 and TRBJ2-2, with 8 bases that match TRBD1. This CDR3 contains 13 residues. V shed 8 bases, J shed 1 base, and the junction held 0 bases outside the gene matches. Germline V gene data show CDR1 as MNHNS and CDR2 as SASEGT. This CDR3 is CASDRGNTGELFF. The DNA of the CDR3 is TGTGCCAGCGACAGGGGGAACACCGGGGAGCTGTTTTTT.

The V gene is TRBV5-1, the J gene TRBJ2-1, with 9 positions matching TRBD2. Germline assignment: CDR1 SGHRS and CDR2 YFSETQ. The CDR3 consists of 14 residues. Trimming at V came to 4 bases and at J to 7 bases, leaving 6 bases not matched to a gene. The CDR3: CASSVTSGGNEQFF. The CDR3 DNA reads TGCGCCAGCAGCGTGACTAGCGGAGGGAATGAGCAGTTCTTC. Based on the CDR3 plus reference TRBV5-1 and TRBJ2-1, the full variable domain is KAGVTQTPRYLIKTRGQQVTLSCSPISGHRSVSWYQQTPGQGLQFLFEYFSETQRNKGNFPGRFSGRQFSNSRSEMNVSTLELGDSALYLCASSVTSGGNEQFFGPGTRLTVL.

The chain has TRBV10-2 and TRBJ1-3; D is unresolved. Trimming stripped 0 bases from V and 8 bases from J, with 23 bases between. Germline V gene lookup returns CDR1 WSHSY and CDR2 SAAADI. The CDR3 is made up of 18 amino acids. The DNA of the CDR3 is TGCGCCAGCAGTGAGTCCTTTGGCGCGGTCGCCCGGCTAGACACCATATATTTT. Translated: CASSESFGAVARLDTIYF.